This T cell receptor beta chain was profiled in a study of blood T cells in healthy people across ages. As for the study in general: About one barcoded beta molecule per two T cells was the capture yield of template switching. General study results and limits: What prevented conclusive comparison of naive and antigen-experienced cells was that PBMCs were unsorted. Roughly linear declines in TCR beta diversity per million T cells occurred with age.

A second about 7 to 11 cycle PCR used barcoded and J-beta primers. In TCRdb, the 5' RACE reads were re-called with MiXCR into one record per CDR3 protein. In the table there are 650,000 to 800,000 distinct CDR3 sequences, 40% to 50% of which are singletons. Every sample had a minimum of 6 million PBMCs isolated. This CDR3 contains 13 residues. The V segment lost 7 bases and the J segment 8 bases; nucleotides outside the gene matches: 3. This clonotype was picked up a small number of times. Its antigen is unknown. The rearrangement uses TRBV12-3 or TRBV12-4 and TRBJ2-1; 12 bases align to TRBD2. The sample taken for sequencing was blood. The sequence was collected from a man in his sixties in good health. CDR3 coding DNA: TGTGCCAGCACCGGACTAGCGGGACATGAGCAGTTCTTC. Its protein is CASTGLAGHEQFF.